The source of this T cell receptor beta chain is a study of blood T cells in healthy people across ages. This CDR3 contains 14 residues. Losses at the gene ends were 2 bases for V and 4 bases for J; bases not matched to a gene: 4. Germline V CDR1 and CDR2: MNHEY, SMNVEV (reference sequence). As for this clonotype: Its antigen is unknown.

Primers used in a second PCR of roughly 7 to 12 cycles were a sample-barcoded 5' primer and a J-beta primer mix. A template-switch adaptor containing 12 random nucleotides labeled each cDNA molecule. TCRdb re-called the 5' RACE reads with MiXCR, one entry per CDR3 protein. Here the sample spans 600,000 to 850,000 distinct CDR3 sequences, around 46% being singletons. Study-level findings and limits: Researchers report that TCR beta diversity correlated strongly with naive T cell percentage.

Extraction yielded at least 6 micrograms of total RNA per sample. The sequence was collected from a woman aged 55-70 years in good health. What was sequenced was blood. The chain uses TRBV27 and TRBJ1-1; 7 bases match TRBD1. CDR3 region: CASSLDRVGTEAFF. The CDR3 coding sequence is TGTGCCAGCAGTTTAGACAGGGTGGGCACTGAAGCTTTCTTT.